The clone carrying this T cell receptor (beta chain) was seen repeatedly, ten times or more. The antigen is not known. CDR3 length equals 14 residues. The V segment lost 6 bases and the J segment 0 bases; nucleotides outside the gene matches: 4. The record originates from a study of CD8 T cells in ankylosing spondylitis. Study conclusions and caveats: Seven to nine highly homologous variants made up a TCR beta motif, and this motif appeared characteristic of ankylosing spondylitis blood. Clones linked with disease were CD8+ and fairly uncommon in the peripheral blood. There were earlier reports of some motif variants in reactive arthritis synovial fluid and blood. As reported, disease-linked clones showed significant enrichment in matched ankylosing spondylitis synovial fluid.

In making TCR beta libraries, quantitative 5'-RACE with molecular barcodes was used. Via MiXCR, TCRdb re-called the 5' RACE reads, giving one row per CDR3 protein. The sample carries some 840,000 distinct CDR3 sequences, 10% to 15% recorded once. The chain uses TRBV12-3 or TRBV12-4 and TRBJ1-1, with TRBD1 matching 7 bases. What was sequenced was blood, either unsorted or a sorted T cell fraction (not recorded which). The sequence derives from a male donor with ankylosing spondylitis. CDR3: CASRKTGVNTEAFF. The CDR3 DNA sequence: TGTGCCAGCAGAAAAACAGGGGTGAACACTGAAGCTTTCTTT.